These T cell receptor beta chains were read from a single sample in a study of blood T cells in healthy people across ages. TCRdb passed the 5' RACE reads through MiXCR, listing each CDR3 protein once. There are hundreds of thousands of distinct CDR3 sequences in the sample; 20% to 25% occur only once, and 8% to 10% lies in the top ten. These sequences were also reported in another study, on T cells of mothers and their children.

Sequenced sample: blood. These receptors were taken from a boy between 5 and 17 years old in good health. The CDR3 runs from the conserved cysteine through the conserved F or W. D genes are given only for firm matches. Only part of the rows carry a size: once, few, many, or a class if the clone is expanded.

>TRBD2|TRBJ2-7|TRBV3-1|.
CASSQVVASGGEQYF
TGTGCCAGCAGCCAAGTGGTCGCCTCGGGAGGCGAGCAGTACTTC
>.|TRBJ2-7|TRBV6-2/TRBV6-3|few
CASSSRLDSYEQYF
TGTGCCAGCAGTTCCCGTCTAGACTCCTACGAGCAGTACTTC
>.|TRBJ2-1|TRBV29-1|few
CSVEDSHEQFF
TGCAGCGTTGAAGATTCCCATGAGCAGTTCTTC
>TRBD2|TRBJ2-1|TRBV12-3/TRBV12-4|few
CASSSGGVGQFF
TGTGCCAGCAGTTCGGGGGGTGTTGGGCAGTTCTTC
>TRBD1|TRBJ1-5|TRBV27|few
CASSRDRDDQPQHF
TGTGCCAGCAGCCGCGACAGGGACGATCAGCCCCAGCATTTT
>.|TRBJ1-5|TRBV12-5|many
CASGLSTPRGQPQHF
TGTGCTAGTGGTTTGTCGACCCCTCGGGGTCAGCCCCAGCATTTT
>.|TRBJ2-3|TRBV5-1|.
CASSSLGQRTDTQYF
TGCGCCAGCAGCTCACTCGGACAGCGCACAGATACGCAGTATTTT
>TRBD2|TRBJ2-1|TRBV11-1|few
CASSLAGSGGANEQFF
TGTGCCAGCAGCTTAGCTGGGAGCGGGGGGGCGAATGAGCAGTTCTTC
>.|TRBJ2-2|TRBV4-3|few
CASSQDRQTTGELFF
TGCGCCAGCAGCCAAGATCGGCAGACCACCGGGGAGCTGTTTTTT
>.|TRBJ1-5|TRBV7-9|few
CASSSKSGHQPQHF
TGTGCCAGCAGCTCCAAATCCGGGCATCAGCCCCAGCATTTT
>TRBD2|TRBJ2-3|TRBV15|few
CATSREPGLGLAGGSQYF
TGTGCCACCAGCAGAGAACCTGGTCTAGGGCTAGCGGGCGGTTCGCAGTATTTT
>TRBD1|TRBJ1-4|TRBV29-1|.
CSVGLRGQDTNEKLFF
TGCAGCGTTGGGCTCAGGGGGCAAGACACTAATGAAAAACTGTTTTTT
>TRBD2|TRBJ2-5|TRBV7-9|.
CASRGGTSGTIF
TGTGCCAGCAGAGGAGGGACTAGCGGGACCATCTTC
>TRBD2|TRBJ2-1|TRBV6-1|few
CASTTSGNLNEQFF
TGTGCCAGCACGACTAGCGGGAATTTAAATGAGCAGTTCTTC
>TRBD2|TRBJ2-5|TRBV7-2|few
CASSYGGAGQETQYF
TGTGCCAGCAGCTACGGGGGGGCCGGGCAAGAGACCCAGTACTTC
>.|TRBJ2-7|TRBV3-1|few
CASSLAGEYYEQYF
TGTGCCAGCAGCCTAGCAGGGGAGTACTACGAGCAGTACTTC
>.|TRBJ2-7|TRBV6-5|.
CASSYKDLSYEQYF
TGTGCCAGCAGTTATAAGGACCTTAGCTACGAGCAGTACTTC
>.|TRBJ1-2|TRBV24-1|once
CATSTPREGAEYGYTF
TGTGCCACCAGTACCCCGAGAGAGGGCGCCGAGTATGGCTACACCTTC
>TRBD1|TRBJ1-1|TRBV5-1|many
CASSLDGGTVEAFF
TGCGCCAGCAGCTTGGATGGTGGGACAGTTGAAGCTTTCTTT
>.|TRBJ2-4|TRBV7-9|few
CASSSHGGLPKNIQYF
TGTGCCAGCAGCTCGCACGGGGGACTCCCCAAAAACATTCAGTACTTC
>.|TRBJ2-2|TRBV4-2|few
CASGRGGEFGELFF
TGTGCCAGTGGTAGGGGCGGGGAATTCGGGGAGCTGTTTTTT
>TRBD2|TRBJ2-5|TRBV7-2|few
CASSRGGSGETQYF
TGTGCCAGCAGCCGGGGGGGATCCGGGGAGACCCAGTACTTC
>.|TRBJ1-1|TRBV6-2/TRBV6-3|few
CASNPPGVLGVTEAFF
TGTGCCAGCAATCCGCCGGGCGTTTTGGGGGTCACTGAAGCTTTCTTT
>.|TRBJ1-1|TRBV24-1|.
CATSDLGQREAFF
TGTGCCACCAGTGATTTGGGACAGCGTGAAGCTTTCTTT
>TRBD1|TRBJ1-1|TRBV7-9|few
CASSPTGAKAFF
TGTGCCAGCAGCCCGACAGGGGCTAAAGCTTTCTTT
>.|TRBJ2-7|TRBV5-1|.
CASSLRAGDLEQYF
TGCGCCAGCAGCTTGAGGGCAGGGGATCTCGAGCAGTACTTC
>.|TRBJ1-1|TRBV27|few
CASRRGQVTEAFF
TGTGCCAGCAGACGTGGCCAGGTCACTGAAGCTTTCTTT
>TRBD1|TRBJ2-1|TRBV24-1|.
CATSEFNRGVREQFF
TGTGCCACCAGTGAGTTTAACAGGGGGGTGCGCGAGCAGTTCTTC
>TRBD1|TRBJ1-3|TRBV29-1|.
CSVRTGIGNTIYF
TGCAGCGTTCGGACAGGGATCGGAAACACCATATATTTT
>.|TRBJ1-1|TRBV14|.
CASSHLGREAFF
TGTGCCAGCAGCCACCTGGGTAGGGAAGCTTTCTTT
>.|TRBJ2-7|TRBV5-1|.
CASRSSDEQYF
TGCGCCAGCAGGAGTTCGGACGAGCAGTACTTC
>.|TRBJ1-4|TRBV3-1|.
CASSQQPLGTTINEKLFF
TGTGCCAGCAGCCAGCAACCTCTCGGGACAACGATTAATGAAAAACTGTTTTTT
>.|TRBJ1-2|TRBV7-9|.
CASSLGTYSYTF
TGTGCCAGCAGCCTCGGGACCTATAGCTACACCTTC
>.|TRBJ2-1|TRBV3-1|.
CASSQEPQAPQHNEQFF
TGTGCCAGCAGCCAAGAGCCCCAGGCGCCCCAACACAATGAGCAGTTCTTC
>TRBD2|TRBJ2-3|TRBV4-1|few
CASSHGAGVLDTQYF
TGCGCCAGCAGCCATGGTGCGGGAGTATTAGATACGCAGTATTTT
>.|TRBJ2-7|TRBV29-1|.
CSGELRDEQYF
TGCAGCGGGGAGCTGAGAGACGAGCAGTACTTC
>TRBD1|TRBJ2-3|TRBV29-1|.
CSVEAGGTDAQYF
TGCAGCGTTGAGGCAGGGGGCACAGATGCGCAGTATTTT
>TRBD2|TRBJ2-1|TRBV29-1|few
CSVEGGTRLYNEQFF
TGCAGCGTTGAGGGGGGGACTAGGCTCTACAATGAGCAGTTCTTC
>.|TRBJ2-7|TRBV5-1|.
CASSTDILSYEQYF
TGCGCCAGCAGCACCGACATCCTGTCCTACGAGCAGTACTTC
>TRBD2|TRBJ2-7|TRBV29-1|few
CSVGLAGGPQYF
TGCAGCGTTGGACTAGCGGGAGGGCCGCAGTACTTC
>.|TRBJ2-3|TRBV18|.
CASSPPGVTDTQYF
TGTGCCAGCTCACCACCGGGAGTCACAGATACGCAGTATTTT
>.|TRBJ2-2|TRBV10-3|.
CAISESGNTGELFF
TGTGCCATCAGTGAGTCGGGGAACACCGGGGAGCTGTTTTTT
>TRBD1|TRBJ1-6|TRBV6-5|.
CASSYQGGPSYSPLHF
TGTGCCAGCAGTTACCAGGGGGGGCCCAGTTATTCACCCCTCCACTTT
>TRBD2|TRBJ2-1|TRBV11-3|.
CASSDRAGLDYNEQFF
TGTGCCAGCAGCGACCGGGCGGGACTAGATTACAATGAGCAGTTCTTC
>.|TRBJ2-1|TRBV7-2|few
CASSLGGPGSYNEQFF
TGTGCCAGCAGCTTAGGGGGCCCTGGGTCCTACAATGAGCAGTTCTTC
>.|TRBJ2-3|TRBV28|once
CASGGLGTDTQYF
TGTGCCAGCGGGGGTTTGGGCACAGATACGCAGTATTTT
>TRBD2|TRBJ2-3|TRBV7-2|many
CASSLLAGVTDTQYF
TGTGCCAGCAGTTTGCTAGCGGGAGTAACAGATACGCAGTATTTT